A selection of T cell receptor beta chains follows, all from one sample in a study of blood T cell repertoires in COVID-19. Generated by immunoSEQ multiplex PCR, the TCRdb table keeps only in-frame clones and is missing some. The repertoire holds roughly 120,000 clones, with 75% to 90% as singletons. Specimen: peripheral blood. Source of these receptors: a woman of 80 years or more with COVID-19, enrolled during active disease. Both conserved end residues are part of each CDR3. The order of the fields is D gene, J gene, V gene, clone size, CDR3 DNA, CDR3 protein. D genes are given only for firm matches. Only part of the rows carry a size: once, few, many, or a class if the clone is expanded.

TRBD1,TRBJ1-3,TRBV7-7,once,TGTGCTAGCAGCTTTGGCGGAAGGACAGGGCCGACTGGAAACACCATATATTTT,CASSFGGRTGPTGNTIYF
-,TRBJ2-7,TRBV12-3/TRBV12-4,-,-,CASSFGAGSGEYF
TRBD2,TRBJ2-3,TRBV5-4,-,TGTGCCAGCAGCCCCAGACTAGCGGGGGAAGATACGCAGTATTTT,CASSPRLAGEDTQYF
TRBD1,TRBJ1-1,TRBV12-3/TRBV12-4,few,TGTGCCAGCAGTTTGACAGGGCCCCGAGAAGCTTTCTTT,CASSLTGPREAFF
TRBD1,TRBJ2-4,TRBV5-8,-,TGTGCCAGCAGCTTCCGGGACAGGGAAAACATTCAGTACTTC,CASSFRDRENIQYF
-,TRBJ1-2,TRBV28,-,TGTGCCAGCAGTCCGGGGTCTACGGGCAACTATGGCTACACCTTC,CASSPGSTGNYGYTF
-,TRBJ2-1,TRBV9,-,TGTGCCAGCAGCGTAGGACTAGACTTCAATGAGCAGTTCTTC,CASSVGLDFNEQFF
-,TRBJ1-2,TRBV7-9,-,TGTGCCAGCAGCCCAGAGGCAGTTGCATATGGCTACACCTTC,CASSPEAVAYGYTF
-,TRBJ1-6,TRBV2,-,TGTGCCAGCAGTGGGTTGGACAGATGGTCCTCCGAGACGAGTTCACCCCTCCACTTT,CASSGLDRWSSETSSPLHF
-,TRBJ1-1,TRBV19,-,TGTGCCAGTATCCTCCAGGGTAGCGGCACTGAAGCTTTCTTT,CASILQGSGTEAFF
TRBD1,TRBJ1-1,TRBV10-3,-,TGTGCCACCAAAAGGGACAGGGGCACTGAAGCTTTCTTT,CATKRDRGTEAFF
-,TRBJ2-7,TRBV29-1,-,TGCAGCGTTGAGGGCAGGTTCTACGAGCAGTACTTC,CSVEGRFYEQYF
-,TRBJ2-7,TRBV4-3,-,TGCGCCAGCAGCCAAGATGCCCCCCGAGGAGAGGATTCCTACGAGCAGTACTTC,CASSQDAPRGEDSYEQYF
-,TRBJ1-6,TRBV4-3,-,TGCGCCAGCAGCCAAGTAGGGGGGGACATCGGTTCACCCCTCCACTTT,CASSQVGGDIGSPLHF
-,TRBJ2-1,TRBV5-1,once,TGCGCCAGCAGCGTCGGGACTTCTAATGAGCAGTTCTTC,CASSVGTSNEQFF
-,TRBJ1-5,TRBV9,-,TGTGCCAGCAGCGTAGCTAATAATCAGCCCCAGCATTTT,CASSVANNQPQHF
-,TRBJ2-7,TRBV28,-,TGTGCCAGCAGTCCGATGACAGACGAGCAGTACTTC,CASSPMTDEQYF
TRBD1,TRBJ2-3,TRBV6-6,-,TGTGCCACCATCAACAGGGGACCCGCCTCCACAGATACGCAGTATTTT,CATINRGPASTDTQYF
TRBD1,TRBJ1-2,TRBV28,once,TGTGCCAGCAGTTTAGTTGCAGGGGGAAACTATGGCTACACCTTC,CASSLVAGGNYGYTF
-,TRBJ1-2,TRBV28,-,TGTGCCAGCAGTTTTAAGAGACAGGCAAACTATGGCTACACCTTC,CASSFKRQANYGYTF
-,TRBJ1-3,TRBV6-1,-,TGTGCCAGCAGTGAAGCGCAGGGCAGAAACACCATATATTTT,CASSEAQGRNTIYF
-,TRBJ1-5,TRBV28,-,TGTGCCAGCATAGTGCGTGGAGGGAGGGGCCAGCCCCAGCATTTT,CASIVRGGRGQPQHF
-,TRBJ2-1,TRBV6-2/TRBV6-3,once,TGTGCCAGCAGTAGACTCACCTTAAATATCAATGAGCAGTTCTTC,CASSRLTLNINEQFF